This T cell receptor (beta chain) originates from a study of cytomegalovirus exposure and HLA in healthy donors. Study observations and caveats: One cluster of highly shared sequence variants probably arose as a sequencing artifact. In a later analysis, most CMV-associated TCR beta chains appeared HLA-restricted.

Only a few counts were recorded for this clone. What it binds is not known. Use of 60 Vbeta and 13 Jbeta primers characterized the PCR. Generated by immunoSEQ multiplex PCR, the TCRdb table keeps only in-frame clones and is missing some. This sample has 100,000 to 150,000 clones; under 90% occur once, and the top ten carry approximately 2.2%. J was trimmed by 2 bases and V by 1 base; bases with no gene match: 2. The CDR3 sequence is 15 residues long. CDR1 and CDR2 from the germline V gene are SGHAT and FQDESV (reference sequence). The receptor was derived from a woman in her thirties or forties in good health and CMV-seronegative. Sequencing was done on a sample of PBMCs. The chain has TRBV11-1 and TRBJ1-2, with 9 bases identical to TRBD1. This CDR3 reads CASSLGTGANYGYTF. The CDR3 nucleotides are TGTGCCAGCAGCTTAGGGACAGGGGCGAACTATGGCTACACCTTC.